What follows describes a single T cell receptor (beta chain). This sample was included in a study of blood T cell repertoires in COVID-19. Background on the study: Specimens from acute and convalescent COVID-19 originated in the United States, Italy and Spain.

In the source study's methods: Nucleated cell number was recorded as an estimate derived from reference gene primer amplification. Profiled with immunoSEQ multiplex PCR; TCRdb holds only in-frame clones, not every one. From that table come the V and J calls and clone size; the DNA was used to work out D and trimming. Of around 140,000 clones listed, about 90% were seen once; the top ten hold over 1.5%. V was clipped by 2 bases and J by 7 bases; unmatched bases: 15. This CDR3 spans 19 amino acids. CDR1 and CDR2 (germline): MNHEY, SMNVEV (reference sequence). The rearrangement uses TRBV27 and TRBJ1-6; TRBD1 matches 9 bases. Source material: peripheral blood. This sequence originates from an older woman with acute or convalescent COVID-19. DNA for the CDR3: TGTGCCAGCAGTTTAGTGGGGACAGGGACGCTCGGTAGGAATTCACCCCTCCACTTT. Encoded protein: CASSLVGTGTLGRNSPLHF.